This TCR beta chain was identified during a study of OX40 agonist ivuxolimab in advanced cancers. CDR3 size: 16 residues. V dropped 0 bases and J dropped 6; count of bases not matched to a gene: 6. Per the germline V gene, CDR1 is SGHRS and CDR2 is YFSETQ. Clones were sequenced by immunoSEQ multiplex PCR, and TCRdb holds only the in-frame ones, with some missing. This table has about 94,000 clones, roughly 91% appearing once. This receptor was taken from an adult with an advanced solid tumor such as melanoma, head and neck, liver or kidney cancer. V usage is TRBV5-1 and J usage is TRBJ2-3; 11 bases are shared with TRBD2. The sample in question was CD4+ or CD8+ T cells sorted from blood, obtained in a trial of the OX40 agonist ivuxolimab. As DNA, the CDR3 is TGCGCCAGCAGCTTGGGATATAGCGGGGGGGACGATACGCAGTATTTT. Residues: CASSLGYSGGDDTQYF.